A single sample gave rise to the 24 T cell receptor beta chains below, sequenced in a study of shared clonotypes between healthy human individuals (dated by TCRdb to the early 2020s). Library method: the immunoSEQ multiplex PCR assay. The table was pulled from immuneACCESS by TCRdb, which kept in-frame rearrangements only. Such tables lose some clones; where checked, under half of the loss comes from unresolved V genes, and the rest has no known cause. The sample table shows about a million clones, and 70% to 85% are seen once. The ten top clones hold around 1.4% of the sample. Sequenced material: memory CD4+ T cells sorted from blood. What this sample's cell subset or site label stands for: CD45RA-negative fraction. The receptor source for this set is a man younger than 35 in good health.

V gene TRBV5-1 combines with J gene TRBJ2-1; D unresolved. CDR3 length: 14 residues. Germline CDR1 reads SGHRS; CDR2 reads YFSETQ. Trimming took off 4 bases at V and 7 bases at J, with 15 bases between the two ends. This CDR3 is CASSLEVAKNEQFF. The DNA for the CDR3 is TGCGCCAGCAGCCTTGAGGTCGCGAAGAATGAGCAGTTCTTC. The entire variable domain, with the rest obtained from reference TRBV5-1 and TRBJ2-1, is as follows: KAGVTQTPRYLIKTRGQQVTLSCSPISGHRSVSWYQQTPGQGLQFLFEYFSETQRNKGNFPGRFSGRQFSNSRSEMNVSTLELGDSALYLCASSLEVAKNEQFFGPGTRLTVL.

This clone was seen more than once but under ten times. This rearrangement joins TRBV2 to TRBJ1-3; no clear D gene. The CDR3 consists of 17 residues. Germline CDR1 reads SNHLY; CDR2 reads FYNNEI. V dropped 7 bases and J dropped 0 bases, with 19 bases sitting between them. The CDR3 spells CASMGREKTTSGNTIYF. In DNA, the CDR3 is TGTGCCAGCATGGGTAGGGAAAAAACGACCTCTGGAAACACCATATATTTT.

This clone was seen more than once but under ten times. The rearrangement links TRBV25-1 to TRBJ1-2; D call uncertain. Trimming left V 3 bases short and J 6 bases short, with 17 bases between. The CDR3 has 15 residues. CDR1 is MGHDK, CDR2 SYGVNS, per germline. The CDR3 is CASSDDGTFGDGYTF. The CDR3 DNA sequence: TGTGCCAGCAGTGATGATGGCACGTTCGGTGATGGCTACACCTTC.

The chain uses TRBV5-6 and TRBJ1-6, with 9 bases lining up with TRBD1. After removal of 4 bases from V and 8 bases from J, the junction contained 1 base not matched to a gene. Germline CDR1 is SGHDT and CDR2 is YYEEEE. This CDR3 contains 13 residues. This CDR3 reads CASSRDRDSPLHF. The DNA of the CDR3 is TGTGCCAGCAGCCGGGACAGGGATTCACCCCTCCACTTT. The entire variable domain, with the rest obtained from reference TRBV5-6 and TRBJ1-6, is as follows: DAGVTQSPTHLIKTRGQQVTLRCSPKSGHDTVSWYQQALGQGPQFIFQYYEEEERQRGNFPDRFSGHQFPNYSSELNVNALLLGDSALYLCASSRDRDSPLHFGNGTRLTVT.

The J gene is TRBJ1-3, the V gene TRBV5-4; D unresolved. This CDR3 is 16 amino acids long. In germline, CDR1 is SGHNT, CDR2 YYREEE (reference sequence). The ends were cut back, 0 bases at V and 2 bases at J, with 12 bases in the middle. The CDR3 DNA is TGTGCCAGCAGCTTGGCCGCCGGCGGCACTGGAAACACCATATATTTT. It yields the protein CASSLAAGGTGNTIYF.

The genes are TRBV7-8 and TRBJ1-2; tentatively, D is TRBD1 (6 bases). CDR1 and CDR2 (germline): SGHVS, FQNEAQ. Trimming stripped 5 bases from V and 8 bases from J, with 18 bases between. There are 14 residues in the CDR3. DNA for the CDR3: TGTGCCAGCAGCCCAGAGGGGGGCCTGGGCGGCTACACCTTC. Translated: CASSPEGGLGGYTF.

As DNA, the CDR3 is TGTGCCAGCAGCGTAGGGACAGGTGGTCAGCCCCAGCATTTT. This codes for CASSVGTGGQPQHF. This chain joins TRBV9 and TRBJ1-5, with TRBD1 matching over 7 bases. The V segment lost 0 bases and the J segment 6 bases; nucleotides outside the gene matches: 3. Germline CDR1 reads SGDLS; CDR2 reads YYNGEE. The CDR3 totals 14 residues.

The CDR3 DNA sequence: TGTGCCAGCAGCTTAAATCCGGGGGCGGGTAGCACAGATACGCAGTATTTT. Its translation is CASSLNPGAGSTDTQYF. V usage is TRBV7-2 and J usage is TRBJ2-3, with D perhaps assigned TRBD1 or TRBD2 (6 bases each). The length of the CDR3 is 17 residues. Trimming cost V 2 bases and J 0 bases, with 15 bases left between them. Germline V gene data show CDR1 as SGHTA and CDR2 as FQGNSA.

Details on this clone: Other DNA sequences from this sample encode an identical CDR3 as well. The chain links TRBV6-5 to TRBJ1-5, with unresolved D. Trimming took off 2 bases at V and 2 bases at J, with 4 bases between the two ends. Germline lookup yields CDR1 MNHEY and CDR2 SVGAGI. This CDR3 is built from 13 residues. In nucleotides, the CDR3 is TGTGCCAGCAGTTACGACGGCAATCAGCCCCAGCATTTT. Its protein product is CASSYDGNQPQHF.

This clone has just a few counts. The J gene is TRBJ1-1, the V gene TRBV19; possibly TRBD1 for D (6 bases). The CDR3 consists of 16 residues. Germline V gene data show CDR1 as LNHDA and CDR2 as SQIVND (reference sequence). With 4 bases removed from V and 1 base from J, the gap between germline ends came to 16 bases. CDR3 sequence reads: CASSTLTGGGNTEAFF. In DNA form, the CDR3 reads TGTGCCAGTAGTACCCTTACGGGGGGCGGGAACACTGAAGCTTTCTTT.

The chain recombines TRBV13 with TRBJ2-1, with TRBD1 matching 8 bases. The germline gives CDR1 PRHDT, CDR2 FYEKMQ (reference sequence). Unmatched junction bases numbered 15, after V lost 2 bases and J lost 6 bases. This CDR3 is built from 18 residues. In DNA, the CDR3 is TGTGCCAGCAGCTTAAGTAATTATATGAACAGGGGGTTCAATGAGCAGTTCTTC. Its translation is CASSLSNYMNRGFNEQFF.

The chain couples TRBV5-1 to TRBJ2-5; 13 nucleotides align to TRBD2. Per the germline V gene, CDR1 is SGHRS and CDR2 is YFSETQ. The trim removed 3 bases at V and 4 bases at J, leaving 9 bases unmatched. The CDR3 is 17 amino acids. The DNA of the CDR3 is TGCGCCAGCAGCTCGGGGACTAGCGGGATACCACGAGAGACCCAGTACTTC. Amino acid sequence: CASSSGTSGIPRETQYF.

Of note for this clone: The sample holds other DNA sequences that translate to the same CDR3. The chain carries TRBV18 and TRBJ1-5; D not certain. With 5 bases removed from V and 1 base from J, the gap between germline ends came to 9 bases. The germline CDR1 and CDR2 sequences are KGHSH and LQKENI. This CDR3 contains 14 residues. Here the CDR3 DNA reads TGTGCCAGCTCAGGGGATGGGAGCAATCAGCCCCAGCATTTT. Translating gives CASSGDGSNQPQHF.

This CDR3 is CASSVAVVSSPLHF. CDR3 nucleotides: TGTGCCAGCAGCGTAGCTGTAGTAAGTTCACCCCTCCACTTT. This chain uses TRBV9 with TRBJ1-6, with D uncertain. The CDR3 totals 14 residues. V gave up 0 bases and J gave up 9 bases, with 10 bases separating them. The germline gives CDR1 SGDLS, CDR2 YYNGEE.

This chain links TRBV11-2 with TRBJ2-1; TRBD2 matches 10 bases. V lost 3 bases, J lost 2 bases, and 4 bases stayed unmatched. The CDR3 is 16 amino acids. From germline, CDR1 is SGHAT and CDR2 FQNNGV. CDR3 nucleotides: TGTGCCAGCAGCTTTAGGACTAGCGGCACCTACAATGAGCAGTTCTTC. Amino acids: CASSFRTSGTYNEQFF.

The genes are TRBV2 and TRBJ2-2; 16 nucleotides agree with TRBD2. Germline-derived CDR1 and CDR2 are SNHLY and FYNNEI. J gave up 2 bases and V 5 bases, and 11 bases lay outside the gene matches. CDR3 size: 20 residues. CDR3 DNA sequence: TGTGCCAGCAGTTCGCCTCCGGGACTAGCGGGGGGGAGAAACACCGGGGAGCTGTTTTTT. Its protein product is CASSSPPGLAGGRNTGELFF.

V and J are TRBV10-3 and TRBJ2-3, with D unclear. CDR1 and CDR2 (germline): ENHRY, SYGVKD. The CDR3 has 13 amino acids. The V gene lost 4 bases and the J gene lost 2 bases, with 7 bases spanning the gap. CDR3 DNA sequence: TGTGCCATCAGTGGGGTGCCCACAGATACGCAGTATTTT. Its protein product is CAISGVPTDTQYF.

This chain links TRBV10-3 with TRBJ2-5; the D gene could be TRBD1 or TRBD2 (5 bases each). This CDR3 spans 14 amino acids. V lost 5 bases and J 2 bases, leaving 12 bases between the germline ends. CDR1 ENHRY and CDR2 SYGVKD come from the germline V gene. This CDR3 is CAISSGTNQETQYF. CDR3 nucleotides: TGTGCCATCAGTTCCGGGACGAATCAAGAGACCCAGTACTTC.

This clone was counted a few times. The chain uses TRBV10-3 and TRBJ1-6; D gene unclear. V shed 5 bases and J shed 6 bases, with 20 bases lying between them. The CDR3 extends over 17 amino acids. CDR1 and CDR2 (germline): ENHRY, SYGVKD. As DNA, the CDR3 is TGTGCCATCAGTTCCATCGCAGGATCAGGAGGTAATTCACCCCTCCACTTT. Amino acid sequence: CAISSIAGSGGNSPLHF.

This clone was detected once. V gene TRBV30 combines with J gene TRBJ1-5; 8 nucleotides line up with TRBD1. The CDR3 contains 17 residues. Germline V gene data show CDR1 as GTSNPN and CDR2 as SVGIG (reference sequence). The ends lost 2 bases at V and 0 bases at J; junction bases unmatched: 9. The CDR3 loop reads CAWSPGQDPYSNQPQHF. For the CDR3, the DNA is TGTGCCTGGAGTCCGGGACAGGACCCATATAGCAATCAGCCCCAGCATTTT.

The chain has TRBV29-1 and TRBJ2-3; 8 bases are a match to TRBD2. Trimming took 6 bases from V and 8 from J; bases not matched to a gene: 13. CDR1 is SQVTM, CDR2 ANQGSEA, per germline. The CDR3 is 14 residues long. For the CDR3, the DNA is TGCAGCGTCCCCACGGCTAGCGGGCCAGGTACGCAGTATTTT. As protein: CSVPTASGPGTQYF.

This chain joins TRBV2 and TRBJ1-2; unclear D gene. Germline V gene lookup returns CDR1 SNHLY and CDR2 FYNNEI. V was clipped by 7 bases and J by 4 bases, with 16 bases between them. This CDR3 is 14 amino acids long. The CDR3: CASIRTRAVYGYTF. CDR3 coding DNA: TGTGCCAGCATTCGAACCCGGGCAGTCTATGGCTACACCTTC.

This clone was counted a single time. CDR3 nucleotides: TGTGCCAGCGGACGGGCGGCAGGGAGTGGCAATGAGCAGTTCTTC. Translating gives CASGRAAGSGNEQFF. The chain recombines TRBV6-6 with TRBJ2-1; TRBD1 or TRBD2 may be the D gene (5 bases each). V lost 8 bases and J 6 bases, leaving 20 bases between the germline ends. The CDR3 sequence is 15 residues long. Germline CDR1 MNHNY, CDR2 SVGAGI (reference sequence).

The chain recombines TRBV14 with TRBJ1-3, with D hard to call. Germline CDR1 and CDR2: SGHDN and FVKESK. This CDR3 is 12 amino acids long. The V end lost 5 bases, the J end lost 4 bases, and 6 bases lay between the germline ends. CDR3 residues: CASSKTGNTIYF. The CDR3 nucleotides read TGTGCCAGCAGCAAGACCGGAAACACCATATATTTT.